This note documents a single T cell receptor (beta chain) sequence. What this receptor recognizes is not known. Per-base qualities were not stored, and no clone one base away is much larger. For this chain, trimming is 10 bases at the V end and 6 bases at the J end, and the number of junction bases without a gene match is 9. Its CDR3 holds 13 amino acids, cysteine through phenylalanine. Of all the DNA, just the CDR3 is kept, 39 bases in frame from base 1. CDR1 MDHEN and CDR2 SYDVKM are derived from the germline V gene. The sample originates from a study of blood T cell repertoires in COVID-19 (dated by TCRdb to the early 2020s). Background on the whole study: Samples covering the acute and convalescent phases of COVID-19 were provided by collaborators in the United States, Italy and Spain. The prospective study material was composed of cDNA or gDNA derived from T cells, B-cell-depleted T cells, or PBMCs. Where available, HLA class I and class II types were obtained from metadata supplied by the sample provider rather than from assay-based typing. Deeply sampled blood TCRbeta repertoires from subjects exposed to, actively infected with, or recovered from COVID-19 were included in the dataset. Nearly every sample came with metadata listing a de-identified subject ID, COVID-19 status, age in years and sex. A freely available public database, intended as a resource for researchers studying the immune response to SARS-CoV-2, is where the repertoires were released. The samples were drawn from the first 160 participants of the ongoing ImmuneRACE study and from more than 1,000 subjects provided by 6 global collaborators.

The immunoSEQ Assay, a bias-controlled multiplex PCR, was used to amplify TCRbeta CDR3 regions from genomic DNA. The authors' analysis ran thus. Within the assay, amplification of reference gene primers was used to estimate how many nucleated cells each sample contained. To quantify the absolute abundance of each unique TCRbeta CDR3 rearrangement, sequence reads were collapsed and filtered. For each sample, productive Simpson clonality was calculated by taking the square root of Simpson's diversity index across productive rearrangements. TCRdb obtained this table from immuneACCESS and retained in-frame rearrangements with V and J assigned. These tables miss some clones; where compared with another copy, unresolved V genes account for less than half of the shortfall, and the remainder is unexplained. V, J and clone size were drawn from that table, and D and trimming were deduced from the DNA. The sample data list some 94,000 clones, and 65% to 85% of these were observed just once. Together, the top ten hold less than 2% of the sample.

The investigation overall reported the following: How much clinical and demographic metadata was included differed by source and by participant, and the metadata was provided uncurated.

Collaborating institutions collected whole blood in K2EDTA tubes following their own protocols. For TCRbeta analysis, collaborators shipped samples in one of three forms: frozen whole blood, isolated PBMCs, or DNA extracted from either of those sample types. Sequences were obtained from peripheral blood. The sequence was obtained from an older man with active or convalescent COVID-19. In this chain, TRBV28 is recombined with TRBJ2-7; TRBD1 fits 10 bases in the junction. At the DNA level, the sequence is TGTGCCACCATCGAAAGGACAGGGGGCGAGCAGTACTTC. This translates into CATIERTGGEQYF.